What follows describes a single T cell receptor beta chain. The V and J ends lost 6 bases and 3 bases, in that order; junction bases with no gene match: 7. CDR3 length: 15 residues. Germline loops: CDR1 SGHTA, CDR2 FQGNSA. TCRdb itself ran the RT-PCR reads through MiXCR, one entry per CDR3 protein. The table shows about 700,000 distinct CDR3 sequences, with 13% to 15% occurring only once. V is TRBV7-2 and J is TRBJ2-3, with 9 positions matching TRBD2. This receptor was obtained from a female donor in good health, serving as a healthy control. The sequenced sample was memory CD4+ T cells from blood. The CDR3, as DNA: TGTGCCAGCAGACCGGGTAGCGGGAGAACAGATACGCAGTATTTT. This codes for CASRPGSGRTDTQYF.